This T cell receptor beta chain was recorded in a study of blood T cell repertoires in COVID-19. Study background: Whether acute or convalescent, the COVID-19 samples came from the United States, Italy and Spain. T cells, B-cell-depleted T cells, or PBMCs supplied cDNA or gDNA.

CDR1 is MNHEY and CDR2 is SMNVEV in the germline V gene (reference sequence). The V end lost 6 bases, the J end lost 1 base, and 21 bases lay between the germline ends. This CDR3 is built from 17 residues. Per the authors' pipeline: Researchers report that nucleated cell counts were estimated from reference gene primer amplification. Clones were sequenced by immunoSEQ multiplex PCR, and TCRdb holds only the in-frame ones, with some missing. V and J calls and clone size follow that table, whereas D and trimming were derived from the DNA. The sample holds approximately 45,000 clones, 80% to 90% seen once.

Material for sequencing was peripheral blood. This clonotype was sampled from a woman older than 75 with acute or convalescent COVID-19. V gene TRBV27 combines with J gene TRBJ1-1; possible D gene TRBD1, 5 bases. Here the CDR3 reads CASRARKDGGENTEAFF. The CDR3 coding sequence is TGTGCCAGCAGGGCCCGGAAGGACGGAGGGGAGAACACTGAAGCTTTCTTT.